Each of the 23 T cell receptor beta chains below was sequenced from the same sample in a study of cytomegalovirus exposure and HLA in healthy donors. PCR employed 60 Vbeta and 13 Jbeta primers. Assay: immunoSEQ multiplex PCR; the TCRdb copy retains only in-frame clones and omits some. The table lists 90,000 or so clones, 70% to 85% of them singletons. The specimen sequenced was PBMCs. All receptors come from a man in his forties or fifties in good health and CMV-seronegative.

The V call is TRBV7-3, the J call TRBJ2-2; D gene ambiguous. CDR3 length: 17 residues. Between the trimmed V and J ends, which lost 2 bases and 5 bases, there was a span of 18 bases. Germline V gene sequence: CDR1 SGHTA, CDR2 FQGTGA. CDR3 nucleotides: TGTGCCAGCAGCTTAGTTTTTGGGCCCGCTCCGACCGGGGAGCTGTTTTTT. It specifies CASSLVFGPAPTGELFF. The whole variable domain, filled in from reference TRBV7-3 and TRBJ2-2, reads GAGVSQTPSNKVTEKGKYVELRCDPISGHTALYWYRQSLGQGPEFLIYFQGTGAADDSGLPNDRFFAVRPEGSVSTLKIQRTERGDSAVYLCASSLVFGPAPTGELFFGEGSRLTVL.

The chain employs TRBV2 and TRBJ1-2; the D gene is possibly TRBD1 (6 bases). This CDR3 is 15 amino acids long. Germline values: CDR1 SNHLY, CDR2 FYNNEI. The V end lost 4 bases, the J end lost 8 bases, and 20 bases lay between the germline ends. CDR3: CASSASVGGAEGYTF. The CDR3 nucleotides read TGTGCCAGCAGTGCGTCAGTCGGGGGGGCGGAGGGCTACACCTTC. The entire variable domain, with the rest obtained from reference TRBV2 and TRBJ1-2, is as follows: EPEVTQTPSHQVTQMGQEVILRCVPISNHLYFYWYRQILGQKVEFLVSFYNNEISEKSEIFDDQFSVERPDGSNFTLKIRSTKLEDSAMYFCASSASVGGAEGYTFGSGTRLTVV.

The chain combines TRBV5-1 with TRBJ1-3; no clear D. Germline CDR1 is SGHRS and CDR2 is YFSETQ. CDR3 length: 14 amino acids. V lost 4 bases to trimming and J lost 3 bases, with 11 bases between them. The CDR3 sequence: CASSPTQLGNTIYF. Here the CDR3 DNA reads TGCGCCAGCAGCCCTACACAGCTTGGAAACACCATATATTTT.

V gene TRBV5-1 combines with J gene TRBJ1-1; no reliable D call. Trimming stripped 0 bases from V and 0 bases from J, with 3 bases between. CDR3 size: 13 residues. Germline CDR1 SGHRS, CDR2 YFSETQ. The CDR3 region is CASSLGMNTEAFF. Here the CDR3 DNA reads TGCGCCAGCAGCTTGGGTATGAACACTGAAGCTTTCTTT.

The V call is TRBV6-5, the J call TRBJ1-2; D might be TRBD1 (6 bases). Germline V gives CDR1 MNHEY, CDR2 SVGAGI. This CDR3 region has 15 residues. V lost 5 bases and J 2 bases, leaving 15 bases between the germline ends. CDR3 in amino acids: CASSPPLQGNYGYTF. CDR3 nucleotide sequence: TGTGCCAGCAGTCCACCGCTACAGGGCAACTATGGCTACACCTTC.

This clone appeared once. The chain combines TRBV28 with TRBJ2-7, with TRBD1 matching 7 bases. This CDR3 is built from 15 residues. The germline V gene has CDR1 MDHEN and CDR2 SYDVKM. Trimming took 6 bases from V and 1 from J; bases not matched to a gene: 9. The CDR3 is CASRTGTVSSYEQYF. CDR3 nucleotides: TGTGCCAGCAGGACCGGGACAGTGTCTTCCTACGAGCAGTACTTC.

V and J are TRBV9 and TRBJ2-1, with D perhaps matching TRBD2 (5 bases). The ends were cut back, 0 bases at V and 2 bases at J, with 9 bases in the middle. Germline V gene sequence: CDR1 SGDLS, CDR2 YYNGEE. The CDR3 is made up of 15 amino acids. Here the CDR3 DNA reads TGTGCCAGCAGCGTAGCGGGGAACCCCTACAATGAGCAGTTCTTC. Protein sequence: CASSVAGNPYNEQFF.

This chain links TRBV6-5 with TRBJ2-1; maybe TRBD1 (5 bases). The length of the CDR3 is 14 residues. In germline, CDR1 is MNHEY, CDR2 SVGAGI. Trimming removed 6 bases at V and 2 bases at J, with 11 bases between. The CDR3 DNA reads TGTGCCAGCAGCAGGGAAAGGGCCTACAATGAGCAGTTCTTC. It translates to CASSRERAYNEQFF.

A few counts support this clone. The V and J genes are TRBV2 and TRBJ2-1; tentative D call: TRBD2 (6 bases). The length of the CDR3 is 11 residues. The germline V and J ends were trimmed by 8 bases and 9 bases, with 11 bases remaining between them. CDR1 is SNHLY, CDR2 FYNNEI, per germline. The CDR3 region has the DNA TGTGCCAGCTGGAGGGAGCGTGAGCAGTTCTTC. This encodes CASWREREQFF. The whole variable domain, remainder taken from reference TRBV2 and TRBJ2-1, is EPEVTQTPSHQVTQMGQEVILRCVPISNHLYFYWYRQILGQKVEFLVSFYNNEISEKSEIFDDQFSVERPDGSNFTLKIRSTKLEDSAMYFCASWREREQFFGPGTRLTVL.

The CDR3 sequence: CASSPKGQGATYEQYF. As DNA, the CDR3 is TGTGCCAGTAGTCCTAAGGGACAGGGCGCCACCTACGAGCAGTACTTC. This chain connects TRBV19 to TRBJ2-7; the match to TRBD1 covers 9 bases. Germline loops: CDR1 LNHDA, CDR2 SQIVND (reference sequence). The CDR3 loop spans 16 amino acids. V lost 5 bases and J lost 2; bases outside the gene matches: 10.

The chain carries TRBV7-9 and TRBJ2-1; D perhaps matches TRBD2 (6 bases). Trimming removed 5 bases from V and 4 bases from J, with 12 bases in between. Per germline, CDR1 SEHNR and CDR2 FQNEAQ (reference sequence). The CDR3 length is 14 residues. The CDR3 is CASSAKGLYNEQFF. The CDR3 nucleotides are TGTGCCAGCAGCGCTAAGGGACTTTACAATGAGCAGTTCTTC.

This chain connects TRBV6-5 to TRBJ1-4; D is undetermined. The V gene's germline CDR1 is MNHEY and CDR2 SVGAGI. The CDR3 sequence is 14 residues long. V lost 4 bases and J lost 3, with 9 bases in between. CDR3: CASSFRRSNEKLFF. Here the CDR3 DNA reads TGTGCCAGCAGTTTCAGGCGCTCTAATGAAAAACTGTTTTTT.

V gene TRBV6-6 combines with J gene TRBJ2-5; 8 bases map to TRBD1. The CDR3 has 15 residues. CDR1 and CDR2 from the germline V gene are MNHNY and SVGAGI (reference sequence). Trimming took 6 bases from V and 3 from J; bases not matched to a gene: 9. The CDR3 sequence: CASSLDRGVKETQYF. The CDR3 DNA is TGTGCCAGCAGCCTCGACAGGGGCGTGAAAGAGACCCAGTACTTC.

The chain joins TRBV6-1 to TRBJ1-5; 8 nucleotides line up with TRBD1. Germline V gene lookup returns CDR1 MNHNS and CDR2 SASEGT. The CDR3 is 13 residues long. V was pared by 6 bases and J by 2 bases, with 0 bases of the junction left unmatched. This chain's CDR3 is CASRGQGNQPQHF. As DNA, the CDR3 is TGTGCCAGCAGGGGACAGGGCAATCAGCCCCAGCATTTT.

V is TRBV9 and J is TRBJ2-2; no clear D gene. The V and J ends lost 3 bases and 1 base respectively, with 7 bases between them. Germline loops: CDR1 SGDLS, CDR2 YYNGEE. The CDR3 contains 14 residues. This CDR3 reads CASSADKNTGELFF. DNA for the CDR3: TGTGCCAGCAGCGCTGACAAGAACACCGGGGAGCTGTTTTTT.

J is TRBJ1-2 and V is TRBV19; TRBD1 agrees at 10 bases. CDR1 and CDR2 (germline): LNHDA, SQIVND (reference sequence). This CDR3 comprises 14 residues. V gave up 7 bases and J gave up 8 bases; unmatched junction bases: 10. The CDR3 reads CASTQSRDRGGYTF. The CDR3 DNA reads as TGTGCCAGTACTCAGTCCCGGGACAGGGGAGGCTACACCTTC.

The chain couples TRBV4-3 to TRBJ1-5; D is uncertain. Germline-derived CDR1 and CDR2 are LGHNA and YSLEER. There are 15 residues in the CDR3. Trimming left V 0 bases short and J 4 bases short, with 10 bases between. The CDR3 protein is CASSQEVAANQPQHF. The CDR3 nucleotides are TGCGCCAGCAGCCAAGAGGTGGCGGCTAATCAGCCCCAGCATTTT.

The V call is TRBV5-1, the J call TRBJ2-3; 14 bases line up with TRBD2. This CDR3 has 18 residues. CDR1 and CDR2 (germline): SGHRS, YFSETQ. V lost 4 bases to trimming and J lost 2 bases; unmatched junction nucleotides: 9. The CDR3 DNA reads as TGCGCCAGCAGCGCCGGGACTAGCGGGAGCTTTGTCACAGATACGCAGTATTTT. It translates to CASSAGTSGSFVTDTQYF. The full variable domain, with the rest looked up from reference TRBV5-1 and TRBJ2-3, is KAGVTQTPRYLIKTRGQQVTLSCSPISGHRSVSWYQQTPGQGLQFLFEYFSETQRNKGNFPGRFSGRQFSNSRSEMNVSTLELGDSALYLCASSAGTSGSFVTDTQYFGPGTRLTVL.

This clone was recorded a few times. The chain couples TRBV6-1 to TRBJ1-2; TRBD1 is a possible D gene (5 bases). The CDR3 contains 14 residues. The germline V gene has CDR1 MNHNS and CDR2 SASEGT. The V gene lost 5 bases and the J gene lost 5 bases, with 15 bases spanning the gap. In nucleotides, the CDR3 is TGTGCCAGCAGTTCAAGGGGCTCCTGGTATGGCTACACCTTC. As protein: CASSSRGSWYGYTF.

J is TRBJ2-3 and V is TRBV2; 9 bases match TRBD2. This CDR3 has 16 amino acids. Germline V gives CDR1 SNHLY, CDR2 FYNNEI. Losses at the gene ends were 7 bases for V and 2 bases for J; bases not matched to a gene: 10. CDR3 DNA: TGTGCCAGCACCAAGACTAGCGGTCGTTACACAGATACGCAGTATTTT. Its translation: CASTKTSGRYTDTQYF.

Regarding this clone: Germline is not matched at one junction end, which may reflect a read error. The chain is built from TRBV7-7 and TRBJ2-5; 7 bases map to TRBD1. The CDR3 loop spans 13 amino acids. The V gene's germline CDR1 is SSHAT and CDR2 FNYEAQ (reference sequence). The CDR3 DNA reads TGTGCTAGCAGCTCAGACAGGGTAGGGACCCAGTACTTC. Translation gives CASSSDRVGTQYF.

The chain uses TRBV7-3 and TRBJ1-1; 8 bases line up with TRBD1. The CDR3 contains 14 residues. Germline V gives CDR1 SGHTA, CDR2 FQGTGA. V gave up 2 bases and J gave up 5 bases; unmatched junction bases: 4. The CDR3 region is CASSLSTGETEAFF. As DNA, the CDR3 is TGTGCCAGCAGCTTATCGACAGGGGAAACTGAAGCTTTCTTT.

This clone was recorded a few times. The chain uses TRBV16 and TRBJ2-1, with TRBD2 identical over 8 bases. Germline V gene lookup returns CDR1 KGHSY and CDR2 FQNENV. The V and J ends lost 4 bases and 8 bases, in that order; junction bases with no gene match: 10. The CDR3 extends over 15 amino acids. The CDR3 loop is CASSLHGLGGDEQFF. The CDR3 nucleotides are TGTGCCAGCAGCCTACACGGGCTCGGGGGGGATGAGCAGTTCTTC. The full variable domain, with the rest looked up from reference TRBV16 and TRBJ2-1, is GEEVAQTPKHLVRGEGQKAKLYCAPIKGHSYVFWYQQVLKNEFKFLISFQNENVFDETGMPKERFSAKCLPNSPCSLEIQATKLEDSAVYFCASSLHGLGGDEQFFGPGTRLTVL.